The present T cell receptor (beta chain) was sequenced within a study of glioma-infiltrating T cells. Findings of the study overall: Gliomas, especially low-grade, showed above-expected tissue-blood divergence; non-neoplastic patients showed below.

The iRepertoire nested amplicon-rescue multiplex PCR amplified TCR alpha and beta CDR3s from RNA. TCRdb analysed the multiplex PCR reads with MiXCR anew, one entry per CDR3 protein. Among 300,000 to 450,000 distinct CDR3 sequences listed, 41% were seen once. A remark on this clonotype: Its specificity is not known. A much more abundant neighbour one base away suggests this may be a read error.

The CDR3 spans 13 residues. CDR1 MNHEY and CDR2 SMNVEV come from the germline V gene (reference sequence). V usage is TRBV27 and J usage is TRBJ2-5; TRBD1 agrees at 8 bases. The better agreement between TRBJ2-7 and the DNA end casts doubt on the J call. This TCR was recovered from a human donor with low-grade glioma or glioblastoma, undergoing nonglioma brain surgery, or in good health (not recorded which). The sequenced sample was glioma tissue, nonneoplastic brain tissue, or PBMCs (not recorded which). CDR3 DNA sequence: TGTGCCAGCTGTTGGACAGGGAGCCACGAGCAGTACTTC. Its translation: CASCWTGSHEQYF.